This T cell receptor (beta chain) was identified in a study of Graves' ophthalmopathy and Graves' hyperthyroidism. To note about this clonotype: Its antigen is currently unknown.

This CDR3 has 14 amino acids. From germline, CDR1 is MRHNA and CDR2 SNTAGT. Trimming stripped 7 bases from V and 0 bases from J, with 12 bases between. Investigators amplified TCR beta CDR3 regions from RNA transcripts. First-round RT-PCR relied on HTBI primers, and a second-round multiplex PCR came next. One entry per CDR3 protein results from TCRdb running MiXCR on the multiplex PCR reads. The sample has some 150,000 distinct CDR3 sequences; 39% are singletons. Study-wide points: Ophthalmopathy progression cases were predicted by the model with roughly 70% sensitivity and 72.22% specificity.

Sequencing input: peripheral blood. The receptor was derived from a man aged 25-45 years with Graves' ophthalmopathy. V and J are TRBV6-4 and TRBJ1-1; maybe TRBD1 (6 bases). The CDR3 bases are TGTGCCAGCACGGGGGGCATACTGAACACTGAAGCTTTCTTT. It yields the protein CASTGGILNTEAFF.